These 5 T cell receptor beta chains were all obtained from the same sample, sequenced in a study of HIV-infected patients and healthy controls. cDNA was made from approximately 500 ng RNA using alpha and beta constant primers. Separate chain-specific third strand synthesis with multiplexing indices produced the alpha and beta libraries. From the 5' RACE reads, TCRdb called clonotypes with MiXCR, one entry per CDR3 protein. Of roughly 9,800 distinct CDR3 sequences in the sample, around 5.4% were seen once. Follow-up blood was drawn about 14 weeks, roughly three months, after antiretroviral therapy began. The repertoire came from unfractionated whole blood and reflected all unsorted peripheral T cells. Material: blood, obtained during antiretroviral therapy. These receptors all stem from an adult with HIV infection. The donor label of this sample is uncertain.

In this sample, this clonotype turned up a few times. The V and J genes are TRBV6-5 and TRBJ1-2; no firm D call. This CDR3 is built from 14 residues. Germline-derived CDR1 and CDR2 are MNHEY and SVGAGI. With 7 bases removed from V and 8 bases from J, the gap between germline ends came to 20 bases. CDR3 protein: CASKEAGLSRGYTF. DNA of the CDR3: TGTGCCAGCAAAGAAGCGGGTTTGTCTCGGGGCTACACCTTC.

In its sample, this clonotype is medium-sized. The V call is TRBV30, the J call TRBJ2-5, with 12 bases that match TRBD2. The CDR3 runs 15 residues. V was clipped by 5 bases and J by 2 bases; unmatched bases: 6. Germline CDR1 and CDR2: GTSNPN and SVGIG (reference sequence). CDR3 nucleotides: TGTGCCTGGGGTCGGACTAGCGGGGTACAAGAGACCCAGTACTTC. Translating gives CAWGRTSGVQETQYF.

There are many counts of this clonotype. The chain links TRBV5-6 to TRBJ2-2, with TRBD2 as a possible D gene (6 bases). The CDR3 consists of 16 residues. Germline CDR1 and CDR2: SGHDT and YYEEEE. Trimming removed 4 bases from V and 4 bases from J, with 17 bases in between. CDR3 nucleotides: TGTGCCAGCAGCCCCCTAGCGTTCCTTTCCACCGGGGAGCTGTTTTTT. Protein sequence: CASSPLAFLSTGELFF. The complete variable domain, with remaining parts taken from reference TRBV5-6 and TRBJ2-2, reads DAGVTQSPTHLIKTRGQQVTLRCSPKSGHDTVSWYQQALGQGPQFIFQYYEEEERQRGNFPDRFSGHQFPNYSSELNVNALLLGDSALYLCASSPLAFLSTGELFFGEGSRLTVL.

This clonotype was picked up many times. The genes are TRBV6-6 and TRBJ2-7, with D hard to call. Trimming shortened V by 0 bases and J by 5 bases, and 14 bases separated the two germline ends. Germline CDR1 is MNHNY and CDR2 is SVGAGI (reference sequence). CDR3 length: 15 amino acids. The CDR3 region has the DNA TGTGCCAGCAGTTACTCGATCGGTTCCCCCGACGAGCAGTACTTC. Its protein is CASSYSIGSPDEQYF.

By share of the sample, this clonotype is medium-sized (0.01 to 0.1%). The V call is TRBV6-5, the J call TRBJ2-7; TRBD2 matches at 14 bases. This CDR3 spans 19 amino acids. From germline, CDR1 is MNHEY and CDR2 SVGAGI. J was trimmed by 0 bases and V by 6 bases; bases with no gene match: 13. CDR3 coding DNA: TGTGCCAGCAGCCTTCGGTACGGACTAGCGGGAGGAAGCTCCTACGAGCAGTACTTC. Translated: CASSLRYGLAGGSSYEQYF.